This section outlines one T cell receptor beta chain sequence together with its context. This sample was taken from a study of shared clonotypes between healthy human individuals. This table comes from immunoSEQ multiplex PCR, and its TCRdb copy is limited to in-frame clones, with some not included. This table has over a million clones, around 75% appearing once. This CDR3 has 16 amino acids. Germline-derived CDR1 and CDR2 are SGHDT and YYEEEE. V was shortened by 0 bases and J by 2 bases, with 13 bases between the two germline ends. This TCR was recovered from a man in his late teens or twenties in good health. Sample: memory CD4+ T cells sorted from blood. Subset noted: CD45RA-negative fraction. The rearrangement links TRBV5-6 to TRBJ2-3, with a weak D call TRBD2 (5 bases). The CDR3 coding sequence is TGTGCCAGCAGCTTGGCCGTGCGGACTTACACAGATACGCAGTATTTT. It yields the protein CASSLAVRTYTDTQYF.